The present T cell receptor (beta chain) was sequenced within a study of blood T cell repertoires in COVID-19. Overall study: COVID-19 samples, acute and convalescent, were from the United States, Italy and Spain.

Participant ages covered roughly 18 to 90 years across about two dozen US areas. The repertoire was sequenced with immunoSEQ multiplex PCR; TCRdb's copy has only in-frame clones and lacks some. The sample lists about 400,000 clones; nearly 90% were seen once. The CDR3 runs 16 residues. V lost 1 base to trimming and J lost 8 bases; unmatched junction nucleotides: 12. Germline V CDR1 and CDR2: SNHLY, FYNNEI. The chain has TRBV2 and TRBJ1-2; 8 bases match TRBD1. This sequence was found in a woman aged 35 to 49 with acute COVID-19. Sequenced input: PBMCs or T cells enriched from blood (not recorded which). Written as DNA, the CDR3 is TGTGCCAGCAGTGAAGTTCTTATGGACAGGGCCTTGGGCTACACCTTC. This translates into CASSEVLMDRALGYTF.